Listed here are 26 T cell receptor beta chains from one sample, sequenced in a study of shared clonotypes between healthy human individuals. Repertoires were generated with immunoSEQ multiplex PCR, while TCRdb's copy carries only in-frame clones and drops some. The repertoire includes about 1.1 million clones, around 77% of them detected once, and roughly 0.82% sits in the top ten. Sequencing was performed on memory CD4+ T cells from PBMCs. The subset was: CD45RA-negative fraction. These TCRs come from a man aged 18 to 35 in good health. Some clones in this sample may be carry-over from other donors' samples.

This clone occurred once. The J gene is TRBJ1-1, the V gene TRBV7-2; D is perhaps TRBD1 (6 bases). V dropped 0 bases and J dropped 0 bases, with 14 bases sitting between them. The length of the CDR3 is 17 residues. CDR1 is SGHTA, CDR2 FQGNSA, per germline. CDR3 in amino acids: CASSLAPGATMNTEAFF. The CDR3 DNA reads TGTGCCAGCAGCTTAGCGCCGGGGGCCACAATGAACACTGAAGCTTTCTTT.

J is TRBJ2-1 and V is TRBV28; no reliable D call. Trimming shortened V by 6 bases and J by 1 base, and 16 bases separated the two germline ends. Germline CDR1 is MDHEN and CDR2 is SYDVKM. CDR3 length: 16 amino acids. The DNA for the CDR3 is TGTGCCAGCAGCAAACTCGACCGCCTTTCCTACAATGAGCAGTTCTTC. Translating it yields CASSKLDRLSYNEQFF.

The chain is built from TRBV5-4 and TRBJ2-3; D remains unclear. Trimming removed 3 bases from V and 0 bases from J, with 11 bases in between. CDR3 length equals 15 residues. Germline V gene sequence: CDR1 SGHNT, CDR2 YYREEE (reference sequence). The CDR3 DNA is TGTGCCAGCAGCTCGCGGAACCCTAGCACAGATACGCAGTATTTT. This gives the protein CASSSRNPSTDTQYF.

The CDR3 protein is CASSLSLGGYGYTF. In DNA form, the CDR3 reads TGCGCCAGCAGCCTCTCCCTCGGGGGATATGGCTACACCTTC. The chain uses TRBV4-1 and TRBJ1-2; D might be TRBD1 (5 bases). CDR1 and CDR2 (germline): MGHRA, YSYEKL. The V gene lost 4 bases and the J gene lost 5 bases, with 14 bases spanning the gap. The CDR3 sequence is 14 residues long.

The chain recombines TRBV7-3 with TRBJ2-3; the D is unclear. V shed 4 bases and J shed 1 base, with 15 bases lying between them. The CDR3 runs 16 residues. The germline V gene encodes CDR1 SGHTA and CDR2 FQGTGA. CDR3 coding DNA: TGTGCCAGCAGCTCCTCAACGGCTGGTCGCACAGATACGCAGTATTTT. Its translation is CASSSSTAGRTDTQYF.

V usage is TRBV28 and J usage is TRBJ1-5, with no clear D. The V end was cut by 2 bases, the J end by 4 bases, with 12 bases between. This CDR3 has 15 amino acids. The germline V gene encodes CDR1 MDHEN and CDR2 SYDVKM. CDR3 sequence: CASSLVIGVNQPQHF. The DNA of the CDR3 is TGTGCCAGCAGTTTAGTTATTGGGGTTAATCAGCCCCAGCATTTT.

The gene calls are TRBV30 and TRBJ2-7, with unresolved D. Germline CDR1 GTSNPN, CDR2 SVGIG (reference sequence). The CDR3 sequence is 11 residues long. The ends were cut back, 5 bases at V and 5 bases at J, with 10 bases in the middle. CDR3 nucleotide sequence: TGTGCCTGGGGCACCTTCCACGAGCAGTACTTC. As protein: CAWGTFHEQYF.

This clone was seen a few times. The CDR3 DNA sequence: TGTGCCATCCAGGGCCAGAAGAACACTGAAGCTTTCTTT. This translates into CAIQGQKNTEAFF. The chain has TRBV19 and TRBJ1-1, with a tentative D call TRBD1 (5 bases). Trimming shortened V by 10 bases and J by 1 base, and 13 bases separated the two germline ends. The germline CDR1 and CDR2 sequences are LNHDA and SQIVND (reference sequence). The CDR3 runs to 13 residues.

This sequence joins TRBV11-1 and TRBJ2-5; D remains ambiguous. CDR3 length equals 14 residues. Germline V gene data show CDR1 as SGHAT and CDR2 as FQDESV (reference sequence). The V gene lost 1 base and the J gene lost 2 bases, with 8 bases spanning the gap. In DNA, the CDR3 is TGTGCCAGCAGCTTAGAGGCTATTCAAGAGACCCAGTACTTC. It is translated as CASSLEAIQETQYF.

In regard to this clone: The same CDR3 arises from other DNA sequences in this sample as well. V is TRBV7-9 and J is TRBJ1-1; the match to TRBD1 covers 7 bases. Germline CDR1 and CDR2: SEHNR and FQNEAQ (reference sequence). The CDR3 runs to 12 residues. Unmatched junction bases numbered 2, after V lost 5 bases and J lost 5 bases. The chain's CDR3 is CASSLRGTEAFF. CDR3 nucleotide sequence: TGTGCCAGCAGCCTCAGGGGGACTGAAGCTTTCTTT.

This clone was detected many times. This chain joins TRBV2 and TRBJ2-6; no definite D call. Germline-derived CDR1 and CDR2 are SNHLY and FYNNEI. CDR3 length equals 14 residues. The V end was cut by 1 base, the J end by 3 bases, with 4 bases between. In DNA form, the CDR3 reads TGTGCCAGCAGTGAAGGTTTTGGGGCCAACGTCCTGACTTTC. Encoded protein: CASSEGFGANVLTF.

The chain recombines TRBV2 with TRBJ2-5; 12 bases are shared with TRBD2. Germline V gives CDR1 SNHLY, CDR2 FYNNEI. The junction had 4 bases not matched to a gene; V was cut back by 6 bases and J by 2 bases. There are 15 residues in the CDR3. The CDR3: CASRHGTSGQETQYF. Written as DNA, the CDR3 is TGTGCCAGCAGACACGGGACTAGCGGGCAAGAGACCCAGTACTTC.

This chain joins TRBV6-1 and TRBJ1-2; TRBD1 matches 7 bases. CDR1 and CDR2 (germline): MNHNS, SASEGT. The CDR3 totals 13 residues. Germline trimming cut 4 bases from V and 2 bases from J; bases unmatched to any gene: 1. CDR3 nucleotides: TGTGCCAGCAGTGCGACAGGGAACTATGGCTACACCTTC. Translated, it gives CASSATGNYGYTF.

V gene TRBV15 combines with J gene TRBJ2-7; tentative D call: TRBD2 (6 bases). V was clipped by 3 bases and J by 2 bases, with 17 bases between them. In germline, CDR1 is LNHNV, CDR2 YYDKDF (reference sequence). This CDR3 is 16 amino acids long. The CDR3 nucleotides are TGTGCCACCAGCAGGCCCGGGACGGGGGTAACCTACGAGCAGTACTTC. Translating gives CATSRPGTGVTYEQYF.

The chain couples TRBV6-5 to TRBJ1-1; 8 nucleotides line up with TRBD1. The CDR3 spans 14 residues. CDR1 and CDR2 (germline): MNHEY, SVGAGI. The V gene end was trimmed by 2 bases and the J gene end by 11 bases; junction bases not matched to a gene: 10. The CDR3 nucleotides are TGTGCCAGCAGTTACCCGGGGACAGGTGGCCGGGCTTTCTTT. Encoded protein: CASSYPGTGGRAFF.

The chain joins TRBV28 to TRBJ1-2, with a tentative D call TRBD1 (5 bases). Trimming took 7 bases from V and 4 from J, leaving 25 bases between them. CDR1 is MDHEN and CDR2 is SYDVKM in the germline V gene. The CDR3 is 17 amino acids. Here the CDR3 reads CASNPSGGAAGIYGYTF. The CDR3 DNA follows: TGTGCCAGCAACCCTTCGGGAGGGGCCGCGGGAATCTATGGCTACACCTTC.

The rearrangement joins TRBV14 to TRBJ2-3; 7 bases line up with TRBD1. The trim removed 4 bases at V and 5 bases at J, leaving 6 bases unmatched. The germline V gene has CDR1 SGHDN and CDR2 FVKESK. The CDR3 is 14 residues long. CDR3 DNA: TGTGCCAGCAGCCTGAGACAGGGAGTAGATACGCAGTATTTT. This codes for CASSLRQGVDTQYF.

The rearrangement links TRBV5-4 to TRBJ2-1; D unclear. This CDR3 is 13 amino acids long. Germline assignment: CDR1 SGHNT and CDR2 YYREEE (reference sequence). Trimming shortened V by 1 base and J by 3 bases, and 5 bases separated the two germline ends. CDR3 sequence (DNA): TGTGCCAGCAGCTTGACGCTCTACAATGAGCAGTTCTTC. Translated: CASSLTLYNEQFF.

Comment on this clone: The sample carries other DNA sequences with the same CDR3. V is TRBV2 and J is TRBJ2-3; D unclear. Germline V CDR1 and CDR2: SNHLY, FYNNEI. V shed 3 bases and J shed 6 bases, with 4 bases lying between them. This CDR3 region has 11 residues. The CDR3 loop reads CASSDVDTQYF. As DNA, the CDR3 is TGTGCCAGCAGTGACGTGGATACGCAGTATTTT.

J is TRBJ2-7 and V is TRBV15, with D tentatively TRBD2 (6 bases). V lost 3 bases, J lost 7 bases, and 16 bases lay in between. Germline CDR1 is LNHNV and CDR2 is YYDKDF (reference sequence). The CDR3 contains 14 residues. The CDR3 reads CATSRIGPAGEQYF. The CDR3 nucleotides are TGTGCCACCAGCAGGATCGGCCCGGCGGGGGAGCAGTACTTC.

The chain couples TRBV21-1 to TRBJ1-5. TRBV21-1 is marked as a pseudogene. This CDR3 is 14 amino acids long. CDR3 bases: TGTGCCAGCAGCAAAGTGCGAAGCAATCAGCCCCAGCATTTT. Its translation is CASSKVRSNQPQHF.

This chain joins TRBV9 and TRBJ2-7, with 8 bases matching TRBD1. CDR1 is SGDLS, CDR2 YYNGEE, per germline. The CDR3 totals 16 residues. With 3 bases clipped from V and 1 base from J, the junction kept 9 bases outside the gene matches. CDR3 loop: CASSEGPGTGSYEQYF. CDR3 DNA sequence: TGTGCCAGCAGCGAAGGCCCCGGGACAGGATCCTACGAGCAGTACTTC.

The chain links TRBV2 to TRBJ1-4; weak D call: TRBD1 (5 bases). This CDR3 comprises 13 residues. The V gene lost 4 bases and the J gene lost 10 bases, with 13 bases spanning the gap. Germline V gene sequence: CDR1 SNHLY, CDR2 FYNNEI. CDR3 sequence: CASSVRQGRKLFF. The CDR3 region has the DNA TGTGCCAGCAGTGTCCGGCAGGGTAGAAAACTGTTTTTT.

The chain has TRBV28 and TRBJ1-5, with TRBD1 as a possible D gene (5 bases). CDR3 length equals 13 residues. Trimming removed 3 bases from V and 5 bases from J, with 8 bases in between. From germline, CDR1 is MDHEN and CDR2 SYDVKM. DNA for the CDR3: TGTGCCAGCAGTTTGGACACTTATCAGCCCCAGCATTTT. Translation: CASSLDTYQPQHF.

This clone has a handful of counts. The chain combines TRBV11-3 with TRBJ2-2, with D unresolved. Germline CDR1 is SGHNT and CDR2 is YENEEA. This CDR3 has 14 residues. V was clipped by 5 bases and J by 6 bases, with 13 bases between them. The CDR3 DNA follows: TGTGCCAGCAGCCCCTATAACTCGTCCGGGGAGCTGTTTTTT. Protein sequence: CASSPYNSSGELFF. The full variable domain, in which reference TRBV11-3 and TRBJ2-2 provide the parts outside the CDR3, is EAGVVQSPRYKIIEKKQPVAFWCNPISGHNTLYWYLQNLGQGPELLIRYENEEAVDDSQLPKDRFSAERLKGVDSTLKIQPAELGDSAVYLCASSPYNSSGELFFGEGSRLTVL.

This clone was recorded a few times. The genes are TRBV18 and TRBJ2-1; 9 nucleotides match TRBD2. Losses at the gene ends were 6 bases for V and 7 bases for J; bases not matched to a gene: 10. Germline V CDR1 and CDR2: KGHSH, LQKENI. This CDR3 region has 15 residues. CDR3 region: CASSPAGGRTNEQFF. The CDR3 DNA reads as TGTGCCAGCTCCCCAGCGGGAGGCCGTACGAATGAGCAGTTCTTC.